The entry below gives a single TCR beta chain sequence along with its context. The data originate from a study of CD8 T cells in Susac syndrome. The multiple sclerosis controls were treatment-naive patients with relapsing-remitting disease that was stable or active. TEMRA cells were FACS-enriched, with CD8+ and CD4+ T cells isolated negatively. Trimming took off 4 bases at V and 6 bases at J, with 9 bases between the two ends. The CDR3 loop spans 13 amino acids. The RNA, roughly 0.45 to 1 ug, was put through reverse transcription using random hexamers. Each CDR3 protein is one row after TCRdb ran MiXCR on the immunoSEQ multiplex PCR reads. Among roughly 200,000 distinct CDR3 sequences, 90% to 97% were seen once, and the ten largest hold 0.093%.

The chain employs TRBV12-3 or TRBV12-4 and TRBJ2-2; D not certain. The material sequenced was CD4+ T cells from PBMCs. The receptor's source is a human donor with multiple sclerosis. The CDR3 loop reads CASSSYDAGELFF. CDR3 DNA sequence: TGTGCCAGCAGTTCGTATGACGCCGGGGAGCTGTTTTTT.